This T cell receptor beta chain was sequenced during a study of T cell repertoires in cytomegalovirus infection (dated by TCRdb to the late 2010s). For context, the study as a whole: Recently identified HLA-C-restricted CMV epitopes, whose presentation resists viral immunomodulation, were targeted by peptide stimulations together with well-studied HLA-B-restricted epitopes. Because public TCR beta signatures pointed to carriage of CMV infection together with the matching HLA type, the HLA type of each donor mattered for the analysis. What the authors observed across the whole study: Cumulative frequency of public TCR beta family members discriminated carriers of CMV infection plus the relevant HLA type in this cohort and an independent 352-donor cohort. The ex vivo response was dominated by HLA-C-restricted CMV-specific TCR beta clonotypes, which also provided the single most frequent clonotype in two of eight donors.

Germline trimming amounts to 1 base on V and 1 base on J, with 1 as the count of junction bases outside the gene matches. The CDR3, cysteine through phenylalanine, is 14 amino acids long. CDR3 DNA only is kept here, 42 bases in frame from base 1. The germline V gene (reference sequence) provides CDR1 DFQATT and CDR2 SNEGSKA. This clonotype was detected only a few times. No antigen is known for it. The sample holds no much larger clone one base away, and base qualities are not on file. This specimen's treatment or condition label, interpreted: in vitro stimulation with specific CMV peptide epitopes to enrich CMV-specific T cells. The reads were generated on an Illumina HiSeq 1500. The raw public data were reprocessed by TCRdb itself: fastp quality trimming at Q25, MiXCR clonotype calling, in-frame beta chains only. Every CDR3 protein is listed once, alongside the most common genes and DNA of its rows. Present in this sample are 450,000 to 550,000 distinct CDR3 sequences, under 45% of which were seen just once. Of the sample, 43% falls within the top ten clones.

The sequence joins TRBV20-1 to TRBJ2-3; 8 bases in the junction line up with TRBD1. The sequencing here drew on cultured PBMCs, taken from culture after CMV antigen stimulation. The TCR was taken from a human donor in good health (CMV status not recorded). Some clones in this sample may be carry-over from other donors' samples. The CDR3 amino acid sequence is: CSARGGQGTDTQYF. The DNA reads TGCAGTGCTAGAGGGGGACAGGGCACAGATACGCAGTATTTT.